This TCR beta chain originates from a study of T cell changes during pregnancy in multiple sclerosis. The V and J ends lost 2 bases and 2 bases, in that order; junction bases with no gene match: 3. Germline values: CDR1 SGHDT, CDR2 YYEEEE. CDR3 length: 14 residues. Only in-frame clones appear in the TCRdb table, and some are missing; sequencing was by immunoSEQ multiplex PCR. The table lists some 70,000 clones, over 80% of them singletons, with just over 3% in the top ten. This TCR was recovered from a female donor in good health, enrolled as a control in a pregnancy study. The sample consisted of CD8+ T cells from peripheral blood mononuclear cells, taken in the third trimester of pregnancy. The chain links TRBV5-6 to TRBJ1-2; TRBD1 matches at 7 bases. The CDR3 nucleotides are TGTGCCAGCAGCTTTGAGACAGGGAACTATGGCTACACCTTC. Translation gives CASSFETGNYGYTF.